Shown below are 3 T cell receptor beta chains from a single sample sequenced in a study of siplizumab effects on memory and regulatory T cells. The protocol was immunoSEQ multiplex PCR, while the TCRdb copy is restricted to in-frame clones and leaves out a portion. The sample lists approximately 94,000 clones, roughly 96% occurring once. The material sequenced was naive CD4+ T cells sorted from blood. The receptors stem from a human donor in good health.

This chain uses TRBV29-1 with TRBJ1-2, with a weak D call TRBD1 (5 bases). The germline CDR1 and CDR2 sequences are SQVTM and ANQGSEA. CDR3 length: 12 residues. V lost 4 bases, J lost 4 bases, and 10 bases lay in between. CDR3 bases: TGCAGCGTTGGGGGCGACTCCTATGGCTACACCTTC. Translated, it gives CSVGGDSYGYTF.

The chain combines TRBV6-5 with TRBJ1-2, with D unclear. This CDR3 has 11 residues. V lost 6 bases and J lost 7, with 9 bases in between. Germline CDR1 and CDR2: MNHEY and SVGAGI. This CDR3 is CASRLGGGYTF. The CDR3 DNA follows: TGTGCCAGCAGACTGGGCGGTGGCTACACCTTC.

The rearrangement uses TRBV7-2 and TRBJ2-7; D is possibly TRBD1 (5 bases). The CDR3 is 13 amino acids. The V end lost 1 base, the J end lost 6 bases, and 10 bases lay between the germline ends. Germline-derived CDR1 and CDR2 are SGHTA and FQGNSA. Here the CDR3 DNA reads TGTGCCAGCAGCTTAGAAAGGGGCAGCGAGCAGTACTTC. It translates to CASSLERGSEQYF.